Presented here are 14 T cell receptor beta chains from one specimen sequenced in a study of cytomegalovirus exposure and HLA in healthy donors. Use of 60 Vbeta and 13 Jbeta primers characterized the PCR. TCRdb's copy holds only in-frame clones and misses some; the assay was immunoSEQ multiplex PCR. Here the sample spans 100,000 or so clones, approximately 82% being singletons. Sequences were obtained from PBMCs. The source of these receptors is a man aged 35-49 years in good health and CMV-seropositive.

This clone was found a few times. The chain has TRBV7-8 and TRBJ2-7, with TRBD2 as a possible D gene (5 bases). The V gene lost 5 bases and the J gene lost 4 bases, with 15 bases spanning the gap. Germline CDR1 is SGHVS and CDR2 is FQNEAQ. The CDR3 sequence is 14 residues long. In DNA form, the CDR3 reads TGTGCCAGCAGCCTTCCATCAGCGGTTTACGAGCAGTACTTC. Translation: CASSLPSAVYEQYF.

The CDR3 region has the DNA TGTGCCAGCAGCGGTGCCTGGGGAGGTTACAATGAGCAGTTCTTC. This codes for CASSGAWGGYNEQFF. The chain couples TRBV5-5 to TRBJ2-1; the D gene is possibly TRBD2 (6 bases). The V end was cut by 4 bases, the J end by 4 bases, with 15 bases between. The CDR3 loop spans 15 amino acids. CDR1 is SGHKS, CDR2 YYEKEE, per germline (reference sequence).

The chain is built from TRBV7-8 and TRBJ2-7, with 8 bases aligning to TRBD2. Germline assignment: CDR1 SGHVS and CDR2 FQNEAQ. J lost 1 base, V lost 3 bases, and 5 bases had no gene match. The CDR3 contains 15 residues. CDR3 sequence: CASSFRGGASYEQYF. CDR3 nucleotide sequence: TGTGCCAGCAGCTTTCGGGGGGGAGCGTCCTACGAGCAGTACTTC.

The chain couples TRBV2 to TRBJ2-6; D possibly corresponds to TRBD1 (6 bases). CDR1 is SNHLY and CDR2 is FYNNEI in the germline V gene. CDR3 length: 13 residues. V lost 11 bases and J 0 bases, leaving 8 bases between the germline ends. DNA of the CDR3: TGTGCCGCAGGGGTCTCTGGGGCCAACGTCCTGACTTTC. This sequence encodes CAAGVSGANVLTF.

The chain uses TRBV12-5 and TRBJ2-1; TRBD2 matches at 11 bases. The V and J ends lost 4 bases and 4 bases, in that order; junction bases with no gene match: 3. The CDR3 is 15 amino acids. Germline CDR1 is LGHNT and CDR2 is FRNRAP. The CDR3 DNA reads TGTGCTAGTGGTTATGGGACTAGCGGATACAATGAGCAGTTCTTC. This translates into CASGYGTSGYNEQFF.

The CDR3 DNA is TGTGCCAGCAGCTTAGGAGGGACAGGGTATTCCGAGCAGTACTTC. This encodes CASSLGGTGYSEQYF. V usage is TRBV11-3 and J usage is TRBJ2-7, with 9 bases matching TRBD1. The junction had 7 bases not matched to a gene; V was cut back by 1 base and J by 6 bases. Germline CDR1 is SGHNT and CDR2 is YENEEA. The CDR3 is 15 amino acids.

The CDR3 sequence is CASSFEAETQYF. The CDR3 DNA reads TGTGCCAGCAGCTTTGAGGCGGAGACCCAGTACTTC. V and J are TRBV11-2 and TRBJ2-5; no clear D gene. The germline V gene encodes CDR1 SGHAT and CDR2 FQNNGV. The CDR3 runs 12 residues. With 3 bases removed from V and 5 bases from J, the gap between germline ends came to 7 bases.

The rearrangement joins TRBV7-3 to TRBJ2-7, with D perhaps TRBD2 (6 bases). With 3 bases removed from V and 6 bases from J, the gap between germline ends came to 12 bases. The CDR3 contains 13 residues. CDR1 is SGHTA and CDR2 is FQGTGA in the germline V gene. The CDR3 nucleotides are TGTGCCAGCAGCTTTTATCGGGGAGGCGAGCAGTACTTC. Its protein is CASSFYRGGEQYF.

The chain recombines TRBV7-2 with TRBJ2-5; 8 positions agree with TRBD2. The end of the DNA aligns better with TRBJ2-7, so the J call may be wrong. Germline CDR1 reads SGHTA; CDR2 reads FQGNSA. This CDR3 is built from 15 residues. CDR3 in DNA: TGTGCCAGCAGCCCCCCCGGGACTAGTCCCAACGAGCAGTACTTC. This encodes CASSPPGTSPNEQYF.

CDR3 nucleotide sequence: TGTGCCAGCTCACCTTTAATGAGCTCCTACAATGAGCAGTTCTTC. It is translated as CASSPLMSSYNEQFF. The chain carries TRBV18 and TRBJ2-1, with no clear D. Germline V gene lookup returns CDR1 KGHSH and CDR2 LQKENI. This CDR3 comprises 15 residues. The germline V and J ends were trimmed by 3 bases and 0 bases, with 9 bases remaining between them.

V and J are TRBV4-1 and TRBJ2-1, with a weak D call TRBD1 (6 bases). This CDR3 contains 13 residues. V gave up 0 bases and J gave up 9 bases, with 9 bases separating them. The germline V gene encodes CDR1 MGHRA and CDR2 YSYEKL. CDR3 sequence (DNA): TGCGCCAGCAGCCAAGATAGGGGGAGTGAGCAGTTCTTC. Its protein is CASSQDRGSEQFF.

The chain couples TRBV28 to TRBJ2-3; 11 nucleotides align to TRBD1. Trimming took 5 bases from V and 2 from J; bases not matched to a gene: 6. Germline V gives CDR1 MDHEN, CDR2 SYDVKM. The CDR3 consists of 16 residues. The CDR3 loop reads CASSTLGQGDTDTQYF. The CDR3 nucleotides are TGTGCCAGCAGTACCCTGGGACAGGGGGACACAGATACGCAGTATTTT.

The chain joins TRBV27 to TRBJ2-1; possible D gene TRBD2, 7 bases. Trimming took off 0 bases at V and 9 bases at J, with 15 bases between the two ends. The CDR3 contains 15 residues. Germline values: CDR1 MNHEY, CDR2 SMNVEV (reference sequence). The CDR3: CASSLSGGGFTEQFF. CDR3 DNA sequence: TGTGCCAGCAGTTTATCAGGGGGGGGTTTTACTGAGCAGTTCTTC.

The gene calls are TRBV6-5 and TRBJ2-5; 12 bases match TRBD2. With 4 bases clipped from V and 4 bases from J, the junction kept 4 bases outside the gene matches. Germline CDR1 and CDR2: MNHEY and SVGAGI. The length of the CDR3 is 15 residues. The CDR3 reads CASSSSGGARETQYF. The CDR3 coding sequence is TGTGCCAGCAGTTCTAGCGGGGGGGCAAGAGAGACCCAGTACTTC.